The 9 T cell receptor beta chains presented below share a single source sample, sequenced in a study of T cell responses to AZD1222 COVID-19 vaccine. Some clones are missing from TCRdb's copy, which holds only in-frame ones; the method was immunoSEQ multiplex PCR. Of about 150,000 clones in the sample, about 92% were seen once. The source material was peripheral blood, sampled on day 0 of AZD1222 vaccination. All receptors come from an adult in good health.

The chain has TRBV6-5 and TRBJ2-5; TRBD1 aligns across 8 bases. Germline V lookup: CDR1 MNHEY, CDR2 SVGAGI. The CDR3 contains 15 residues. J was trimmed by 5 bases and V by 6 bases; bases with no gene match: 11. DNA of the CDR3: TGTGCCAGCAGCCGAGACAGGGGCATTAGGGAGACCCAGTACTTC. Its translation is CASSRDRGIRETQYF.

The chain carries TRBV9 and TRBJ1-2; tentatively, D is TRBD1 (5 bases). This CDR3 contains 16 residues. The ends were cut back, 4 bases at V and 3 bases at J, with 19 bases in the middle. Germline loops: CDR1 SGDLS, CDR2 YYNGEE. The CDR3, as DNA: TGTGCCAGCAGCCCCCCGGATGCCAGGGAGGACTATGGCTACACCTTC. Encoded protein: CASSPPDAREDYGYTF.

The rearrangement links TRBV7-9 to TRBJ2-4, with D maybe TRBD2 (6 bases). V shed 1 base and J shed 0 bases, with 13 bases lying between them. The germline V gene has CDR1 SEHNR and CDR2 FQNEAQ (reference sequence). This CDR3 has 17 amino acids. This CDR3 reads CASSLGPDGGAKNIQYF. The CDR3, as DNA: TGTGCCAGCAGCTTAGGGCCGGACGGGGGAGCCAAAAACATTCAGTACTTC.

The chain combines TRBV5-1 with TRBJ2-1, with TRBD2 identical over 15 bases. From germline, CDR1 is SGHRS and CDR2 YFSETQ. The CDR3 runs to 16 residues. Trimming removed 3 bases from V and 7 bases from J; junction bases left unmatched: 5. CDR3 in DNA: TGCGCCAGCAGCTCGTGGACTAGCGGGGGGGCGAATGAGCAGTTCTTC. It encodes CASSSWTSGGANEQFF.

The gene calls are TRBV25-1 and TRBJ2-2; D remains unclear. Trimming took off 3 bases at V and 4 bases at J, with 9 bases between the two ends. Looked up from germline, CDR1 is MGHDK and CDR2 is SYGVNS. The CDR3 consists of 14 residues. The DNA of the CDR3 is TGTGCCAGCAGTGAGTACTTAGCCACCGGGGAGCTGTTTTTT. Amino acid sequence: CASSEYLATGELFF.

The chain is built from TRBV13 and TRBJ2-7; 11 bases map to TRBD1. The CDR3 extends over 17 amino acids. After removal of 5 bases from V and 0 bases from J, the junction contained 9 bases not matched to a gene. The germline gives CDR1 PRHDT, CDR2 FYEKMQ (reference sequence). For the CDR3, the DNA is TGTGCCAGCAGCACCCGGACAGGGGGCTCGAGCTCCTACGAGCAGTACTTC. This codes for CASSTRTGGSSSYEQYF. Filled out from reference TRBV13 and TRBJ2-7, the complete variable domain reads AAGVIQSPRHLIKEKRETATLKCYPIPRHDTVYWYQQGPGQDPQFLISFYEKMQSDKGSIPDRFSAQQFSDYHSELNMSSLELGDSALYFCASSTRTGGSSSYEQYFGPGTRLTVT.

The chain has TRBV30 and TRBJ1-1; D not resolved. Germline CDR1 is GTSNPN and CDR2 is SVGIG (reference sequence). This CDR3 region has 18 residues. V shed 0 bases and J shed 1 base, with 21 bases lying between them. CDR3 region: CAWSVPAPSQETNTEAFF. CDR3 nucleotide sequence: TGTGCCTGGAGTGTACCGGCCCCGAGTCAGGAGACGAACACTGAAGCTTTCTTT. The full variable domain, rest sourced from reference TRBV30 and TRBJ1-1, is SQTIHQWPATLVQPVGSPLSLECTVEGTSNPNLYWYRQAAGRGLQLLFYSVGIGQISSEVPQNLSASRPQDRQFILSSKKLLLSDSGFYLCAWSVPAPSQETNTEAFFGQGTRLTVV.

This clone appeared a few times. The chain uses TRBV6-2 or TRBV6-3 and TRBJ2-3; D might be TRBD2 (5 bases). V was cut by 4 bases and J by 4 bases, with 9 bases left in between. The germline V gene encodes CDR1 MNHEY and CDR2 SVGEGT. There are 13 residues in the CDR3. The CDR3 reads CASSSSGSDTQYF. The CDR3 DNA reads as TGTGCCAGCAGTTCCAGCGGCTCAGATACGCAGTATTTT.

The chain links TRBV28 to TRBJ2-1; 12 bases are a match to TRBD2. With 6 bases clipped from V and 8 bases from J, the junction kept 2 bases outside the gene matches. CDR3 length: 13 amino acids. The germline V gene has CDR1 MDHEN and CDR2 SYDVKM. CDR3 protein: CASRTSGGDEQFF. For the CDR3, the DNA is TGTGCCAGCAGGACTAGCGGGGGAGATGAGCAGTTCTTC. Using reference TRBV28 and TRBJ2-1 for the parts outside the CDR3, the full variable domain is DVKVTQSSRYLVKRTGEKVFLECVQDMDHENMFWYRQDPGLGLRLIYFSYDVKMKEKGDIPEGYSVSREKKERFSLILESASTNQTSMYLCASRTSGGDEQFFGPGTRLTVL.